One sample yielded the 19 T cell receptor beta chains listed below, sequenced in a study of T cell responses to AZD1222 COVID-19 vaccine. The repertoire was sequenced with immunoSEQ multiplex PCR; TCRdb's copy has only in-frame clones and lacks some. The sample includes roughly 100,000 clones, roughly 87% of them seen just once. The starting material was peripheral blood, obtained on day 0 of AZD1222 vaccination. The receptors originated from an adult in good health.

The rearrangement links TRBV7-9 to TRBJ2-7; no firm D call. Looked up from germline, CDR1 is SEHNR and CDR2 is FQNEAQ (reference sequence). The CDR3 is 15 residues long. The ends were cut back, 2 bases at V and 1 base at J, with 12 bases in the middle. CDR3 region: CASSLIGVGSYEQYF. DNA for the CDR3: TGTGCCAGCAGCTTAATCGGAGTAGGGTCCTACGAGCAGTACTTC.

This chain connects TRBV28 to TRBJ1-2; D may be TRBD1 (5 bases). Looked up from germline, CDR1 is MDHEN and CDR2 is SYDVKM. V was cut by 5 bases and J by 8 bases, with 12 bases left in between. The CDR3 length is 12 residues. DNA of the CDR3: TGTGCCAGCAGTCCTCCCTGGGGGGGCTACACCTTC. Residues: CASSPPWGGYTF.

This clone has just one count. The V call is TRBV30, the J call TRBJ2-1; 10 bases are a match to TRBD2. Germline assignment: CDR1 GTSNPN and CDR2 SVGIG (reference sequence). This CDR3 is 15 amino acids long. V was clipped by 4 bases and J by 8 bases; unmatched bases: 11. The CDR3 protein is CAWNRRTSGFHEQFF. Here the CDR3 DNA reads TGTGCCTGGAATCGGAGGACTAGCGGTTTCCATGAGCAGTTCTTC. The whole variable domain, remainder taken from reference TRBV30 and TRBJ2-1, is SQTIHQWPATLVQPVGSPLSLECTVEGTSNPNLYWYRQAAGRGLQLLFYSVGIGQISSEVPQNLSASRPQDRQFILSSKKLLLSDSGFYLCAWNRRTSGFHEQFFGPGTRLTVL.

The chain employs TRBV27 and TRBJ1-1; no definite D call. V was trimmed by 4 bases and J by 4 bases, leaving 10 bases between them. The CDR3 extends over 13 amino acids. Germline V gene data show CDR1 as MNHEY and CDR2 as SMNVEV (reference sequence). CDR3 amino acids: CASSWGETTEAFF. The CDR3 coding sequence is TGTGCCAGCAGTTGGGGTGAGACCACTGAAGCTTTCTTT.

The chain uses TRBV13 and TRBJ2-3, with a weak D call TRBD2 (10 bases). Germline-derived CDR1 and CDR2 are PRHDT and FYEKMQ (reference sequence). V gave up 5 bases and J gave up 4 bases, with 28 bases separating them. The CDR3 has 19 residues. This CDR3 is CASSPGGQGSSGGADTQYF. CDR3 DNA sequence: TGTGCCAGCAGCCCCGGGGGACAGGGTTCCAGCGGGGGGGCAGATACGCAGTATTTT.

In its sample, this clone was seen a few times. This chain links TRBV2 with TRBJ1-5; D uncertain. CDR3 size: 14 residues. V was clipped by 6 bases and J by 0 bases, with 9 bases between them. Looked up from germline, CDR1 is SNHLY and CDR2 is FYNNEI. This CDR3 is CASSSDGSNQPQHF. Here the CDR3 DNA reads TGTGCCAGCAGCTCGGACGGTAGCAATCAGCCCCAGCATTTT.

The table lists this clone with a few counts. The V and J genes are TRBV12-3 or TRBV12-4 and TRBJ2-7; the D gene is possibly TRBD1 (6 bases). The V end lost 6 bases, the J end lost 7 bases, and 13 bases lay between the germline ends. This CDR3 contains 12 residues. The CDR3 region has the DNA TGTGCCAGCAGGCCGGACAGCCCTGAGCAGTACTTC. It yields the protein CASRPDSPEQYF.

Details on this clone: Additional DNA sequences in this sample encode the identical CDR3. The V and J genes are TRBV5-4 and TRBJ2-2; D might be TRBD2 (5 bases). The CDR3 runs to 13 residues. Trimming took 4 bases from V and 7 from J, leaving 11 bases between them. The germline V gene encodes CDR1 SGHNT and CDR2 YYREEE (reference sequence). This CDR3 is CASSLWGVGELFF. In DNA, the CDR3 is TGTGCCAGCAGCCTATGGGGAGTCGGGGAGCTGTTTTTT.

The chain has TRBV5-1 and TRBJ2-5; a possible D gene is TRBD1 (5 bases). Germline loops: CDR1 SGHRS, CDR2 YFSETQ. V was shortened by 4 bases and J by 5 bases, with 12 bases between the two germline ends. The CDR3 has 13 amino acids. The CDR3 DNA reads as TGCGCCAGCAGCCCAGGGCTGCTGGAGACCCAGTACTTC. It encodes CASSPGLLETQYF.

V is TRBV3-1 (or the pseudogene TRBV3-2) and J is TRBJ2-3; maybe TRBD1 (5 bases). The CDR3 is 13 residues long. Germline CDR1 reads LGHDT; CDR2 reads YNNKEL (reference sequence). The ends were cut back, 7 bases at V and 0 bases at J, with 8 bases in the middle. The CDR3 sequence: CASTRTSTDTQYF. The CDR3 DNA is TGTGCCAGCACGAGGACAAGCACAGATACGCAGTATTTT.

The J gene is TRBJ1-1, the V gene TRBV5-5; D possibly corresponds to TRBD1 (5 bases). The germline gives CDR1 SGHKS, CDR2 YYEKEE (reference sequence). This CDR3 has 16 amino acids. V shed 0 bases and J shed 1 base, with 13 bases lying between them. The CDR3 loop reads CASSLAGGGWNTEAFF. DNA for the CDR3: TGTGCCAGCAGCTTGGCCGGCGGGGGATGGAACACTGAAGCTTTCTTT.

This chain joins TRBV28 and TRBJ1-3, with D possibly being TRBD1 (6 bases). V was clipped by 3 bases and J by 4 bases, with 22 bases between them. Germline CDR1 and CDR2: MDHEN and SYDVKM. There are 18 residues in the CDR3. The CDR3, as DNA: TGTGCCAGCAGTTTTCCCTTTTACAGGGAATCGACCGGAAACACCATATATTTT. It translates to CASSFPFYRESTGNTIYF.

The rearrangement joins TRBV9 to TRBJ1-6; 10 bases map to TRBD1. Germline CDR1 is SGDLS and CDR2 is YYNGEE. The CDR3 runs 16 residues. V shed 0 bases, J shed 6 bases, and the junction held 3 bases outside the gene matches. The CDR3 sequence is CASSVGWTGGNSPLHF. Written as DNA, the CDR3 is TGTGCCAGCAGCGTAGGGTGGACAGGGGGTAATTCACCCCTCCACTTT. The variable domain in full, with the rest retrieved from reference TRBV9 and TRBJ1-6, is DSGVTQTPKHLITATGQRVTLRCSPRSGDLSVYWYQQSLDQGLQFLIQYYNGEERAKGNILERFSAQQFPDLHSELNLSSLELGDSALYFCASSVGWTGGNSPLHFGNGTRLTVT.

The V and J genes are TRBV4-1 and TRBJ1-4; perhaps TRBD1 as D (6 bases). CDR3 size: 15 residues. Germline CDR1 reads MGHRA; CDR2 reads YSYEKL. The V and J ends lost 1 base and 4 bases respectively, with 10 bases between them. The CDR3 coding sequence is TGCGCCAGCAGCCAAGGGCAGGGGTTTAATGAAAAACTGTTTTTT. Translation gives CASSQGQGFNEKLFF.

The chain joins TRBV2 to TRBJ2-1; tentative D call: TRBD1 (5 bases). Trimming stripped 6 bases from V and 2 bases from J, with 5 bases between. The CDR3 has 12 amino acids. Germline CDR1 is SNHLY and CDR2 is FYNNEI. This CDR3 reads CASRDTYNEQFF. The DNA for the CDR3 is TGTGCCAGCAGGGACACCTACAATGAGCAGTTCTTC.

The V and J genes are TRBV7-3 and TRBJ2-3; 9 nucleotides agree with TRBD2. This CDR3 is 17 amino acids long. After removal of 2 bases from V and 0 bases from J, the junction contained 6 bases not matched to a gene. Germline assignment: CDR1 SGHTA and CDR2 FQGTGA. The CDR3 sequence is CASSLWSGGTSTDTQYF. The CDR3 nucleotides are TGTGCCAGCAGCTTATGGAGCGGGGGGACTAGCACAGATACGCAGTATTTT.

The rearrangement links TRBV30 to TRBJ1-6, with a tentative D call TRBD1 (5 bases). The CDR3 totals 13 residues. Trimming took off 3 bases at V and 7 bases at J, with 10 bases between the two ends. Looked up from germline, CDR1 is GTSNPN and CDR2 is SVGIG (reference sequence). The CDR3 is CAWRVEGNSPLHF. The DNA for the CDR3 is TGTGCCTGGAGGGTTGAGGGGAATTCACCCCTCCACTTT.

V gene TRBV2 combines with J gene TRBJ2-5; TRBD1 matches 8 bases. The CDR3 has 14 residues. Unmatched junction bases numbered 10, after V lost 8 bases and J lost 5 bases. Germline CDR1 reads SNHLY; CDR2 reads FYNNEI. This CDR3 reads CASGAGGSGETQYF. CDR3 in DNA: TGTGCCAGCGGAGCAGGGGGCTCTGGGGAGACCCAGTACTTC.

The chain has TRBV12-5 and TRBJ1-6, with D perhaps matching TRBD1 (5 bases). The CDR3 contains 16 residues. The germline CDR1 and CDR2 sequences are LGHNT and FRNRAP. Trimming stripped 0 bases from V and 8 bases from J, with 14 bases between. CDR3 loop: CASGLVPQRGDSPLHF. The CDR3 DNA follows: TGTGCTAGTGGTTTGGTACCTCAAAGGGGAGATTCACCCCTCCACTTT. Complete variable domain (other parts from reference TRBV12-5 and TRBJ1-6): DARVTQTPRHKVTEMGQEVTMRCQPILGHNTVFWYRQTMMQGLELLAYFRNRAPLDDSGMPKDRFSAEMPDATLATLKIQPSEPRDSAVYFCASGLVPQRGDSPLHFGNGTRLTVT.